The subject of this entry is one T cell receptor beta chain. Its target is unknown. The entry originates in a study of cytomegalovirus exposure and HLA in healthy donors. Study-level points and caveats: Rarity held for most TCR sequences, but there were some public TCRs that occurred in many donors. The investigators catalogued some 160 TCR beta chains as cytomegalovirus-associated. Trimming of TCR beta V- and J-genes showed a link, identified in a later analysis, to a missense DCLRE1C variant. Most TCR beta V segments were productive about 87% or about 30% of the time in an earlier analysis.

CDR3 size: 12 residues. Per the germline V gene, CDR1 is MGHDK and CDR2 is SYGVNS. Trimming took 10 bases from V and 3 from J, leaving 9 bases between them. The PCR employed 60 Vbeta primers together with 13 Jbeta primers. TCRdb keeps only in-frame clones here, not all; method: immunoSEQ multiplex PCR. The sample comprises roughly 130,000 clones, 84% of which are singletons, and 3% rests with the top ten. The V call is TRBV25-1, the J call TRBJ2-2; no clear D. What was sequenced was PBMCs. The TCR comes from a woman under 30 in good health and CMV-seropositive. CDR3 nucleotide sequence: TGTGCCAAAATCAATTACACCGGGGAGCTGTTTTTT. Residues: CAKINYTGELFF.